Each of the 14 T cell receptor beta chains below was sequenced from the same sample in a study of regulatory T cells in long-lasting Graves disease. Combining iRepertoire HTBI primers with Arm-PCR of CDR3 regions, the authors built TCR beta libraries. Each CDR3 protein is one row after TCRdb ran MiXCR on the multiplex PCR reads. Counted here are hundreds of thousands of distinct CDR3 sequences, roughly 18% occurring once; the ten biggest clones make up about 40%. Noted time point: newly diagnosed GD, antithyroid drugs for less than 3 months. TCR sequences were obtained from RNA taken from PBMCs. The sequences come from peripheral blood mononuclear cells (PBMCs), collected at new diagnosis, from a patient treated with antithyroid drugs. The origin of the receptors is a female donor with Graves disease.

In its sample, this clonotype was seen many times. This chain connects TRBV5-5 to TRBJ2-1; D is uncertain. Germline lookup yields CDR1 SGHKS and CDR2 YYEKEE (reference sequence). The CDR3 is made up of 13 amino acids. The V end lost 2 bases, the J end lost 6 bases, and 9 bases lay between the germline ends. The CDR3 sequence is CASSFQKLNEQFF. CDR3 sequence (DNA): TGTGCCAGCAGCTTTCAGAAACTCAATGAGCAGTTCTTC.

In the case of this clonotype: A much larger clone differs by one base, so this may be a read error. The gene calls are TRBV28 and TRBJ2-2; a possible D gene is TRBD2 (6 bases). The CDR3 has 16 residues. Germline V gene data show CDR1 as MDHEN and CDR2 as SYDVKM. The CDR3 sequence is CASSLRDGTNTGGLFF. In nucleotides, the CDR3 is TGTGCCAGCAGTCTCCGGGACGGCACGAACACCGGGGGGCTGTTTTTT.

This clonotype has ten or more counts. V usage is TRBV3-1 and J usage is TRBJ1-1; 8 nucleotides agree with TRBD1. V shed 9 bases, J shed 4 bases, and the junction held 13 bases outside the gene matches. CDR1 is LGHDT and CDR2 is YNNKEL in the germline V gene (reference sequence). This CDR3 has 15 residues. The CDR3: CASRADSGGGTEAFF. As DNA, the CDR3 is TGTGCCAGTCGCGCAGATTCAGGGGGCGGCACTGAAGCTTTCTTT.

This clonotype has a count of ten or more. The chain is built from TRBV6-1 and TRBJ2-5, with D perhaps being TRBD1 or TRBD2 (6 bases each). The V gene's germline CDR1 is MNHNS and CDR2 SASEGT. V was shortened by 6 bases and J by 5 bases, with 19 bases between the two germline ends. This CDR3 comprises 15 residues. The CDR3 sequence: CASSHGGTLGETQYF. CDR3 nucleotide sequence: TGTGCCAGCAGCCACGGGGGCACCCTGGGGGAGACCCAGTACTTC.

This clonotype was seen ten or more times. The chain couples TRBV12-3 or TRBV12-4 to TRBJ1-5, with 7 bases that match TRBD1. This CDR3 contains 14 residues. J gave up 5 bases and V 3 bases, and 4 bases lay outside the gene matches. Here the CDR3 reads CASSFPGQDQPQHF. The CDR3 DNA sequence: TGTGCCAGCAGTTTCCCTGGACAGGATCAGCCCCAGCATTTT.

The CDR3 sequence is CAWSVSASTSPLHF. The CDR3 region has the DNA TGTGCCTGGAGTGTTAGTGCCTCCACTTCACCCCTCCACTTT. The genes are TRBV30 and TRBJ1-6; D is unclear. The CDR3 has 14 amino acids. Trimming shortened V by 0 bases and J by 9 bases, and 12 bases separated the two germline ends. Germline CDR1 is GTSNPN and CDR2 is SVGIG (reference sequence).

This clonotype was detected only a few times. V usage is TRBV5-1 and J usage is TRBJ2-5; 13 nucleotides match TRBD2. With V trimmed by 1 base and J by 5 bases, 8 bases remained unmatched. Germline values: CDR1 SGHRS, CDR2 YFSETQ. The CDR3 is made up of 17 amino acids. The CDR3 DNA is TGCGCCAGCAGCTTGCTATGGACTAGCGGGAGTCTGGAGACCCAGTACTTC. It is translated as CASSLLWTSGSLETQYF.

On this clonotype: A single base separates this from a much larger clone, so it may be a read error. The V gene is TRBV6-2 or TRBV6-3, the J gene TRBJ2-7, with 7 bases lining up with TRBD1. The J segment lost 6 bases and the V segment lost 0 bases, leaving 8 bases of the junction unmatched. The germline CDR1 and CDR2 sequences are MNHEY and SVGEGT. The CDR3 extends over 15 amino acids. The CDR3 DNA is TGTGCCAGCAGTTACTCGATCCAGGGGGAATGCGAGCAGTACTTC. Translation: CASSYSIQGECEQYF.

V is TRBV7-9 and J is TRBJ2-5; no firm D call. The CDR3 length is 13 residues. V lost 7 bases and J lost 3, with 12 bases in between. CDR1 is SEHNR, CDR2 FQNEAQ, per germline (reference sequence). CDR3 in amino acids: CASKGWGKETQYF. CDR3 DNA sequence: TGTGCCAGCAAAGGCTGGGGAAAAGAGACCCAGTACTTC.

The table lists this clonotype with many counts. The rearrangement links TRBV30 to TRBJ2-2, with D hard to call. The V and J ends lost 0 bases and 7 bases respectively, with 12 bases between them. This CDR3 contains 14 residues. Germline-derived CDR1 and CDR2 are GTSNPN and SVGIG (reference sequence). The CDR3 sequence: CAWSVLGSHGELFF. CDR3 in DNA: TGTGCCTGGAGTGTACTGGGGTCTCACGGGGAGCTGTTTTTT.

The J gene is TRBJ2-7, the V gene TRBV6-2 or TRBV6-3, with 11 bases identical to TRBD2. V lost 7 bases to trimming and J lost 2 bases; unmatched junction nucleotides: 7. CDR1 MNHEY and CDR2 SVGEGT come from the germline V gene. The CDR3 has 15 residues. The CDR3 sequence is CASTPGTSGTYEQYF. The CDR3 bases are TGTGCCAGCACCCCGGGGACTAGCGGTACCTACGAGCAGTACTTC.

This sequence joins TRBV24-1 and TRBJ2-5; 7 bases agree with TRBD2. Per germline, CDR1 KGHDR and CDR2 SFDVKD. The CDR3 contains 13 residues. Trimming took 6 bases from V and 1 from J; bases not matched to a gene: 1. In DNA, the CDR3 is TGTGCCACCAGTCCTAGCGGCCAAGAGACCCAGTACTTC. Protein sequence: CATSPSGQETQYF.

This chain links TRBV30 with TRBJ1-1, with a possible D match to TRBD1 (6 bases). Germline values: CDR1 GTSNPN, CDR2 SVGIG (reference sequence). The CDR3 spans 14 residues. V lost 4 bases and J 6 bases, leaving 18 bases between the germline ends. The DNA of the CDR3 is TGTGCCTGGACCCCACCAGGGGAGGGAGCTGAAGCTTTCTTT. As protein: CAWTPPGEGAEAFF.

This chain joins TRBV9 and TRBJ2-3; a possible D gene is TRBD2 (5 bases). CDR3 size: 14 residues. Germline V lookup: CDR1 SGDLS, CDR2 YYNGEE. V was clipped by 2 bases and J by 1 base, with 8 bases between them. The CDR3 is CASSVEGGTDTQYF. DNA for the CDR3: TGTGCCAGCAGCGTCGAGGGAGGCACAGATACGCAGTATTTT.